This TCR beta chain was observed in a study of T-cell memory formation after mild COVID-19. Study-level findings and limits: What remained unconfirmed was the SARS-CoV-2 specificity of second-wave clones peaking on day 37. Prior to infection, memory already included some responding clones, suggesting cross-reactive memory joined.

It was 5'RACE with constant-segment primers that produced the TCR alpha and TCR beta cDNA libraries, which carried sample barcodes and UMIs. TCRdb itself ran the 5' RACE reads through MiXCR, one entry per CDR3 protein. The sample holds 150,000 to 200,000 distinct CDR3 sequences, under 14% seen once. Deletions cut 6 bases from V and 3 bases from J, with 15 bases between. There are 15 residues in the CDR3. This clonotype was recorded many times. Its antigen is unknown. Material: PBMCs or a T cell subset sorted from them (not recorded which). The sequence was obtained from a man between 18 and 35 years old who had mild COVID-19 (a few samples of this study predate the infection). Cell type and time point are not known. The chain uses TRBV12-3 or TRBV12-4 and TRBJ1-5; a weak D match, TRBD1 (5 bases). CDR3 amino acids: CASSTGGVVNQPQHF. The CDR3 region has the DNA TGTGCCAGCAGCACGGGAGGGGTCGTCAATCAGCCCCAGCATTTT.